The 6 T cell receptor beta chains below were found in one sample sequenced in a study of blood T cell repertoires in COVID-19. Assay used: immunoSEQ multiplex PCR; TCRdb lists only in-frame clones, some missing. Seen here are approximately 100,000 clones, 65% to 90% observed once, and the top ten hold roughly 2.6%. The sequenced material came from PBMCs or T cells enriched from blood (not recorded which). The receptors originated from a woman aged 45-65 years who had recovered from COVID-19.

This clone came up once. The chain employs TRBV13 and TRBJ2-7; D is undetermined. The germline CDR1 and CDR2 sequences are PRHDT and FYEKMQ (reference sequence). The CDR3 is 9 amino acids. Trimming stripped 11 bases from V and 2 bases from J, with 4 bases between. CDR3 nucleotides: TGTGCCGAGGCCTACGAGCAGTACTTC. Encoded protein: CAEAYEQYF.

This CDR3 reads CAWSVQPGAEAFF. For the CDR3, the DNA is TGTGCCTGGAGTGTACAACCGGGTGCTGAAGCTTTCTTT. This rearrangement joins TRBV30 to TRBJ1-1; D is ambiguous. Germline assignment: CDR1 GTSNPN and CDR2 SVGIG (reference sequence). The ends were cut back, 0 bases at V and 6 bases at J, with 11 bases in the middle. This CDR3 comprises 13 residues.

This clone has just a few counts. The rearrangement uses TRBV7-2 and TRBJ2-3, with TRBD2 matching over 9 bases. Unmatched junction bases numbered 4, after V lost 2 bases and J lost 4 bases. The CDR3 length is 15 residues. CDR1 and CDR2 (germline): SGHTA, FQGNSA. The chain's CDR3 is CASSLRGGASDTQYF. Written as DNA, the CDR3 is TGTGCCAGCAGCTTACGCGGGGGGGCATCAGATACGCAGTATTTT.

This clone was seen only once. This chain joins TRBV7-9 and TRBJ2-5, with TRBD2 matching 12 bases. This CDR3 spans 15 amino acids. V lost 1 base, J lost 5 bases, and 2 bases stayed unmatched. Germline loops: CDR1 SEHNR, CDR2 FQNEAQ (reference sequence). For the CDR3, the DNA is TGTGCCAGCAGCTTAGGGACTAGCGGGAAGGAGACCCAGTACTTC. Its protein product is CASSLGTSGKETQYF.

This clone was seen just once. V is TRBV29-1 and J is TRBJ2-7; possibly TRBD1 for D (6 bases). The CDR3 is 13 amino acids. Trimming took off 3 bases at V and 2 bases at J, with 11 bases between the two ends. Per germline, CDR1 SQVTM and CDR2 ANQGSEA. The CDR3 is CSVDAGDPYEQYF. The CDR3, as DNA: TGCAGCGTTGATGCAGGGGACCCCTACGAGCAGTACTTC.

The chain has TRBV20-1 and TRBJ2-2, with 10 bases lining up with TRBD2. Trimming cost V 3 bases and J 5 bases; bases outside gene matches: 6. CDR3 length: 15 amino acids. Germline loops: CDR1 DFQATT, CDR2 SNEGSKA (reference sequence). The CDR3, as DNA: TGCAGTGCTAGTCGTCCGGGACTAGCGACCGGGGAGCTGTTTTTT. It yields the protein CSASRPGLATGELFF.